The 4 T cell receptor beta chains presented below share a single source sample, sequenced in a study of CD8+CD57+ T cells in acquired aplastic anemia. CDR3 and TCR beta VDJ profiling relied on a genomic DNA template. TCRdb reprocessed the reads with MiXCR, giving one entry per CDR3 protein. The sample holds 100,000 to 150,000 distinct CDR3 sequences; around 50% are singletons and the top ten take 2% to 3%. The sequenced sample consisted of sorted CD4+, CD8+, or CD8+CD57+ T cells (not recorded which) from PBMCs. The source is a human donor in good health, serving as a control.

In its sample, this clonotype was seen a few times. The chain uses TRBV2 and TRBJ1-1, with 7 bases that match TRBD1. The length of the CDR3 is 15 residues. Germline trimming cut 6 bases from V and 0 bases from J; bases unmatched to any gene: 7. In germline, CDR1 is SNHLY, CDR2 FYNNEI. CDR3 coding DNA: TGTGCCAGCAGCTCGGGACAGACCATGAACACTGAAGCTTTCTTT. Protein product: CASSSGQTMNTEAFF.

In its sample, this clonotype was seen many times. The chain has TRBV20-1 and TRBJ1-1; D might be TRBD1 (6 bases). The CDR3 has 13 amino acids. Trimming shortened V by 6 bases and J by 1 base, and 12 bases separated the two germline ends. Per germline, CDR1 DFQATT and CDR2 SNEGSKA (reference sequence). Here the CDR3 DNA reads TGCAGTGCCAACACAGGGCCGAACACTGAAGCTTTCTTT. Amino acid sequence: CSANTGPNTEAFF.

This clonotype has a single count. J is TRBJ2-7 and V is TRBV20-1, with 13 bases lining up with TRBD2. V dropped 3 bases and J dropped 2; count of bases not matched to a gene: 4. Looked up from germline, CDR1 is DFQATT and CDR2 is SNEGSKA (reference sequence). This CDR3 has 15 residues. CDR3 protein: CSARGLAGTTYEQYF. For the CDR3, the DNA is TGCAGTGCTAGGGGACTAGCGGGGACAACCTACGAGCAGTACTTC.

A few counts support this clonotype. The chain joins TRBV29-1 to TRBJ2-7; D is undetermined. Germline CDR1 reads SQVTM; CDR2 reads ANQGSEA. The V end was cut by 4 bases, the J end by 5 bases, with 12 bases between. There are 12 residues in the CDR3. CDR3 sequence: CSVGEVGHEQYF. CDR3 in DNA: TGCAGCGTTGGAGAGGTGGGTCACGAGCAGTACTTC.